These 15 T cell receptor beta chains share one sample of origin, sequenced in a study of T cells in narcolepsy. The method was immunoSEQ multiplex PCR; TCRdb's version includes in-frame clones alone and lacks a portion of them. The sample holds 12,000 or so clones, just under 95% seen once. The sequenced sample consisted of CD45RA- memory CD4+ T cells from PBMCs. The receptors originated from a human donor with narcolepsy.

The V and J genes are TRBV2 and TRBJ2-5; no firm D call. The V gene lost 7 bases and the J gene lost 2 bases, with 11 bases spanning the gap. Germline CDR1 SNHLY, CDR2 FYNNEI. This CDR3 contains 13 residues. The CDR3 DNA reads as TGTGCCAGCAATACGCAGGAGCAAGAGACCCAGTACTTC. It yields the protein CASNTQEQETQYF.

The J gene is TRBJ2-5, the V gene TRBV7-2, with D maybe TRBD2 (6 bases). Trimming stripped 1 base from V and 3 bases from J, with 12 bases between. Per the germline V gene, CDR1 is SGHTA and CDR2 is FQGNSA. This CDR3 contains 15 residues. CDR3 region: CASSLVGRGKETQYF. Here the CDR3 DNA reads TGTGCCAGCAGCTTAGTTGGGCGGGGAAAAGAGACCCAGTACTTC.

The table lists this clone with a few counts. The gene calls are TRBV6-1 and TRBJ2-1; D call uncertain. V lost 2 bases to trimming and J lost 5 bases, with 13 bases between them. This CDR3 is built from 15 residues. The germline V gene has CDR1 MNHNS and CDR2 SASEGT. The CDR3 sequence is CASSETSPWDNEQFF. The CDR3, as DNA: TGTGCCAGCAGTGAAACATCCCCCTGGGACAATGAGCAGTTCTTC.

The chain uses TRBV10-1 and TRBJ2-7; D is tentatively TRBD1 or TRBD2 (5 bases each). Trimming removed 4 bases at V and 6 bases at J, with 13 bases between. The CDR3 has 13 amino acids. Germline V CDR1 and CDR2: WNHNN, SYGVQD (reference sequence). CDR3 nucleotides: TGCGCCAGCAGTGCGCCCTCAGGGACCGAGCAGTACTTC. Protein product: CASSAPSGTEQYF.

This sequence joins TRBV29-1 and TRBJ2-5; 9 bases align to TRBD1. The V and J ends lost 5 bases and 4 bases, in that order; junction bases with no gene match: 14. This CDR3 contains 16 residues. CDR1 is SQVTM and CDR2 is ANQGSEA in the germline V gene. CDR3 sequence: CSVMLNRGLGAETQYF. The CDR3 DNA reads TGCAGCGTTATGTTGAACAGGGGGCTTGGGGCAGAGACCCAGTACTTC.

V usage is TRBV2 and J usage is TRBJ2-7; D is uncertain. V was pared by 3 bases and J by 2 bases, with 8 bases between. The CDR3 covers 13 residues. The germline V gene has CDR1 SNHLY and CDR2 FYNNEI. The CDR3 here is CASSEYRAYEQYF. The CDR3 DNA is TGTGCCAGCAGTGAGTACAGAGCCTACGAGCAGTACTTC.

The V and J genes are TRBV27 and TRBJ2-2, with D perhaps assigned TRBD1 or TRBD2 (5 bases each). The CDR3 is 18 residues long. V was trimmed by 2 bases and J by 4 bases, leaving 20 bases between them. CDR1 and CDR2 (germline): MNHEY, SMNVEV (reference sequence). CDR3 amino acids: CASSLRRVHGARTGELFF. Written as DNA, the CDR3 is TGTGCCAGCAGTTTAAGGCGTGTTCACGGGGCTCGCACCGGGGAGCTGTTTTTT.

The chain uses TRBV5-1 and TRBJ1-1, with TRBD1 as a possible D gene (6 bases). This CDR3 contains 14 residues. CDR1 is SGHRS and CDR2 is YFSETQ in the germline V gene. V shed 9 bases and J shed 0 bases, with 15 bases lying between them. CDR3 protein: CATKNGTMNTEAFF. The CDR3 coding sequence is TGCGCCACCAAAAACGGGACAATGAACACTGAAGCTTTCTTT.

This rearrangement joins TRBV5-4 to TRBJ2-1; 16 bases agree with TRBD2. The CDR3 length is 17 residues. V was pared by 4 bases and J by 5 bases, with 6 bases of the junction left unmatched. The germline CDR1 and CDR2 sequences are SGHNT and YYREEE (reference sequence). The CDR3 DNA sequence: TGTGCCAGCAGCCTGGGACTAGCGGGAGGGAGGAACAATGAGCAGTTCTTC. Translated: CASSLGLAGGRNNEQFF.

The chain links TRBV6-5 to TRBJ1-2; D is ambiguous. Germline CDR1 reads MNHEY; CDR2 reads SVGAGI. V lost 5 bases and J 2 bases, leaving 9 bases between the germline ends. This CDR3 is built from 13 residues. CDR3 protein: CASSEFGNYGYTF. CDR3 bases: TGTGCCAGCAGTGAATTCGGGAACTATGGCTACACCTTC.

The V call is TRBV4-1, the J call TRBJ2-5, with 7 bases matching TRBD2. The length of the CDR3 is 17 residues. The germline gives CDR1 MGHRA, CDR2 YSYEKL. With V trimmed by 0 bases and J by 5 bases, 12 bases remained unmatched. CDR3 in DNA: TGCGCCAGCAGCCAAGATGGGGGGGGATCGTTGTTGGAGACCCAGTACTTC. Its protein product is CASSQDGGGSLLETQYF.

The chain couples TRBV5-1 to TRBJ2-7; D not certain. With 0 bases removed from V and 4 bases from J, the gap between germline ends came to 23 bases. CDR1 SGHRS and CDR2 YFSETQ come from the germline V gene. This CDR3 has 18 residues. The CDR3 coding sequence is TGCGCCAGCAGCTTGGAGCCAGCTACGTTCCGAGACCAATACGAGCAGTACTTC. This sequence encodes CASSLEPATFRDQYEQYF.

The chain has TRBV5-6 and TRBJ2-3; maybe TRBD1 (5 bases). V lost 2 bases to trimming and J lost 0 bases, with 10 bases between them. CDR3 length: 15 residues. Per germline, CDR1 SGHDT and CDR2 YYEEEE. The CDR3 region has the DNA TGTGCCAGCAGCTTAAGACAGACTAGCACAGATACGCAGTATTTT. It is translated as CASSLRQTSTDTQYF.

This rearrangement joins TRBV27 to TRBJ2-3, with TRBD1 matching over 8 bases. The CDR3 sequence is 15 residues long. V was clipped by 7 bases and J by 1 base; unmatched bases: 7. Germline V gives CDR1 MNHEY, CDR2 SMNVEV (reference sequence). Written as DNA, the CDR3 is TGTGCCAGCAATCGGGCGGGACAGGGCACAGATACGCAGTATTTT. Amino acids: CASNRAGQGTDTQYF.

This rearrangement joins TRBV10-1 to TRBJ1-1, with no clear D. CDR3 size: 13 residues. The germline V and J ends were trimmed by 6 bases and 0 bases, with 8 bases remaining between them. Germline V gene lookup returns CDR1 WNHNN and CDR2 SYGVQD (reference sequence). The chain's CDR3 is CASRADLNTEAFF. The CDR3 DNA reads TGCGCCAGCAGGGCAGACTTGAACACTGAAGCTTTCTTT.